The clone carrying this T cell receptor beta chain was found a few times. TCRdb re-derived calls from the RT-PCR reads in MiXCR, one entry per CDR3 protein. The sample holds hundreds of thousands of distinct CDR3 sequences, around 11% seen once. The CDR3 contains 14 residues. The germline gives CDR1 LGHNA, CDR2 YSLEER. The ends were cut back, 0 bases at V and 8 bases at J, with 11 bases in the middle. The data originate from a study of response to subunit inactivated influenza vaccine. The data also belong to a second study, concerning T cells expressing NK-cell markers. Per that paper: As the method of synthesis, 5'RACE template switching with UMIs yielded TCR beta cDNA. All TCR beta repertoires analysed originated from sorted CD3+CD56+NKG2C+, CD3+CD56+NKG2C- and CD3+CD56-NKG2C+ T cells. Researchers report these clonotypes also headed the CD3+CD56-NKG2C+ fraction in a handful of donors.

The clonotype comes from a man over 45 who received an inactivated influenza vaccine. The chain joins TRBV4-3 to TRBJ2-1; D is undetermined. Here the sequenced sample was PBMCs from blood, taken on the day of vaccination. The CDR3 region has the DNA TGCGCCAGCAGCCAAGATCACCAGATCGATGAGCAGTTCTTC. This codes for CASSQDHQIDEQFF.